This T cell receptor beta chain was sequenced during a study of blood T cell repertoires in COVID-19. Study details: PBMCs, B-cell-depleted T cells, or T cells provided the cDNA or gDNA that made up the material.

The V segment lost 4 bases and the J segment 3 bases; nucleotides outside the gene matches: 3. The germline CDR1 and CDR2 sequences are MNHEY and SMNVEV (reference sequence). The CDR3 has 14 amino acids. Generated by immunoSEQ multiplex PCR, the TCRdb table keeps only in-frame clones and is missing some. Among more than 400,000 clones listed, approximately 85% were seen once. This sequence originates from a human donor in a cohort sampled during active COVID-19. The chain joins TRBV27 to TRBJ2-7, with 10 positions matching TRBD2. Sequencing used peripheral blood. CDR3 residues: CASSYKREGYEQYF. The CDR3 DNA follows: TGTGCCAGCAGTTACAAGCGGGAGGGCTACGAGCAGTACTTC.